This T cell receptor beta chain came from a study of blood T cells in healthy people across ages. Combining a sample-barcoded 5' primer with a J-beta primer mix, a second PCR ran for about 6 to 11 cycles. Template switching added a 12-random-nucleotide identifier to every cDNA molecule. Via MiXCR, TCRdb re-called the 5' RACE reads, giving one row per CDR3 protein. Among some 790,000 distinct CDR3 sequences, more than 25% were seen once, and the ten largest hold 15% to 20%. Overall study findings and caveats: PBMCs went unsorted, and a conclusive naive versus antigen-experienced comparison was therefore prevented.

Details on this clonotype: Its cognate antigen is unknown.

Germline loops: CDR1 MNHEY, CDR2 SVGEGT. This CDR3 region has 14 residues. Unmatched junction bases numbered 5, after V lost 5 bases and J lost 2 bases. Whenever a sample was processed, at least 6 million PBMCs were isolated. The chain carries TRBV6-2 or TRBV6-3 and TRBJ2-5; the match to TRBD1 covers 7 bases. This TCR came from a woman older than 75 in good health. Input material: blood. The chain's CDR3 is CASSHRGQQETQYF. The CDR3 nucleotides read TGTGCCAGCAGTCACCGGGGACAGCAAGAGACCCAGTACTTC.